Listed below are T cell receptor beta chains from one sample, sequenced in a study of metastatic and nonmetastatic thyroid tumors. With MiXCR, TCRdb reprocessed the PCR reads. The data contain about 8,000 clones, around 20% of them singletons. Sequenced material: adjacent normal tissue. These receptors were collected from a female donor with papillary thyroid cancer or a benign thyroid nodule (not recorded which). Some clones in this sample may be carry-over from other donors' samples. Both conserved end residues are part of each CDR3. A D gene is named only where the DNA matches it firmly. Size is stated for part of the rows, as once, few or many counts, or as a class when the clone is expanded.

>medium-sized|TRBD1|TRBV30|14|TRBJ1-1
TGTGCCTGGAGAAGACAGGGGGGAAACATCGAAGCTTTCTTT
CAWRRQGGNIEAFF
>medium-sized|NA|TRBV24-1|11|TRBJ2-5
TGTGCCACCAGTGAATGGGGATCCCAGTACTTC
CATSEWGSQYF
>medium-sized|TRBD2|TRBV6-1|16|TRBJ2-3
TGTGCCAGCAGTCCGGGACTAGAGTTCACTGTAGATACGCAGTATTTT
CASSPGLEFTVDTQYF
>NA|NA|TRBV30|14|TRBJ1-1
TGTGCCTGGAGTACGGGGCTGTCGCACACTGAAGCTTTCTTT
CAWSTGLSHTEAFF
>NA|NA|TRBV20-1|14|TRBJ2-7
TGCAGTGCTGATTCCGGGACGGGTTCCTACGAGCAGTACTTC
CSADSGTGSYEQYF
>NA|NA|TRBV5-1|13|TRBJ1-2
TGCGCCAGCAGCCCCTCGGGGGGCCGGGGCTACACCTTC
CASSPSGGRGYTF
>many|NA|TRBV6-5|16|TRBJ1-4
TGTGCCAGCAGTTACTCCATAGGGGCAACTAATGAAAAACTGTTTTTT
CASSYSIGATNEKLFF
>medium-sized|NA|TRBV5-1|14|TRBJ1-4
TGCGCCAGCAGCTCCGGGACCACCCATGAAAAACTGTTTTTT
CASSSGTTHEKLFF
>NA|NA|TRBV29-1|14|TRBJ2-5
TGCAGCGTTCAAAAAGGGGGGCTCCGGGAGACCCAGTACTTC
CSVQKGGLRETQYF
>NA|NA|TRBV5-1|14|TRBJ2-7
TGCGCCAGCAGTCCCGGGACTCGTATGTACGAGCAGTACTTC
CASSPGTRMYEQYF